This TCR beta chain was sequenced in a study of identical twins. The CDR3 extends over 15 amino acids. Germline assignment: CDR1 LGHNA and CDR2 YSLEER. With V trimmed by 4 bases and J by 4 bases, 10 bases remained unmatched. TCRdb called the 5' RACE reads again in MiXCR, with one record for every CDR3 protein. There are about 240,000 distinct CDR3 sequences in the sample; about 11% occur only once, and less than 12% lies in the top ten. Sequenced sample: memory T cells sorted from blood. The chain couples TRBV4-3 to TRBJ2-7, with 7 bases aligning to TRBD1. This receptor was taken from a man aged 50 or older in good health. The CDR3 DNA is TGCGCCAGCAGCCTCCGACAGGGTAGTGGATACGAGCAGTACTTC. Protein sequence: CASSLRQGSGYEQYF.